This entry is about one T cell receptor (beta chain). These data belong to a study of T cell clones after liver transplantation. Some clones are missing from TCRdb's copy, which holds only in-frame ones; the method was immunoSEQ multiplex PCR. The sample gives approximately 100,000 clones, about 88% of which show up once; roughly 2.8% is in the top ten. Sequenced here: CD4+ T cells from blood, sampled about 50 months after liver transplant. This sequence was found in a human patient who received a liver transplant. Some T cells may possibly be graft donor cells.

This CDR3 reads CASSLGTDARNTEAFF. CDR3 nucleotide sequence: TGTGCCAGCAGCTTAGGGACAGATGCCCGGAACACTGAAGCTTTCTTT. V and J are TRBV5-5 and TRBJ1-1; 7 bases align to TRBD1. V was clipped by 2 bases and J by 1 base; unmatched bases: 8. The CDR3 consists of 16 residues. Germline V lookup: CDR1 SGHKS, CDR2 YYEKEE (reference sequence).